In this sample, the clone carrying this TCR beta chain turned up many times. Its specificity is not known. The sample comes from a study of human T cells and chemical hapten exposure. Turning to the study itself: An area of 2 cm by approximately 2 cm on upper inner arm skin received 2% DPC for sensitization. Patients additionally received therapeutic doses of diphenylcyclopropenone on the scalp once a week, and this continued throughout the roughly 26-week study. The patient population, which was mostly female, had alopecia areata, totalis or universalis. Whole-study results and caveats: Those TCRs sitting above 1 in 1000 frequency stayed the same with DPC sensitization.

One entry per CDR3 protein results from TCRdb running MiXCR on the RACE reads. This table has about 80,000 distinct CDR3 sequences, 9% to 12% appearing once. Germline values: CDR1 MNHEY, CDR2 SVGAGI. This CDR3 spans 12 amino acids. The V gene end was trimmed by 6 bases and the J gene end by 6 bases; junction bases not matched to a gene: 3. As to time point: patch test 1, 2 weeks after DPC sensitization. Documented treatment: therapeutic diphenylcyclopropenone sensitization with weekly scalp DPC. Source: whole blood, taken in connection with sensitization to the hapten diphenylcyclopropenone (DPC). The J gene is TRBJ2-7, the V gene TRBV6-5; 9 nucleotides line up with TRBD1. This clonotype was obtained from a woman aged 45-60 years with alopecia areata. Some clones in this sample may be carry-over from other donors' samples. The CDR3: CASRPTGGEQYF. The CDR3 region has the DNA TGTGCCAGCAGACCGACAGGGGGCGAGCAGTACTTC.